The 2 T cell receptor beta chains reported below all come from one sample, sequenced in a study of response to subunit inactivated influenza vaccine (dated by TCRdb to between 2017 and 2018). The library was produced with RT-PCR. TCRdb records Illumina HiSeq 2500 as the sequencer. Starting from the raw public reads, TCRdb applied fastp trimming at Q25, assembled clones with MiXCR and retained in-frame beta chains. Rows merge per CDR3 protein into single entries with the most common DNA and genes. In this sample the table shows roughly 760,000 distinct CDR3 sequences, about 20% of which occur a single time. Around 9.6% of the sample comes from the top ten. Sequencing was performed on PBMCs from blood, taken more than 4 days after vaccination. The receptor set was obtained from a man aged 45 to 65 who received an inactivated influenza vaccine. Donor details come from another sample of the same person, matched by shared clones.

This clonotype came up many times. The rearrangement uses TRBV20-1 and TRBJ2-1; D remains ambiguous. Germline V gene lookup returns CDR1 DFQATT and CDR2 SNEGSKA (reference sequence). Trimming removed 2 bases at V and 6 bases at J, with 14 bases between. This CDR3 comprises 14 residues. The CDR3 coding sequence is TGCAGTGCTAGAAAGCAGCTAGGGATCAATGAGCAGTTCTTC. Protein: CSARKQLGINEQFF.

This clonotype was counted at least ten times. This rearrangement joins TRBV12-3 or TRBV12-4 to TRBJ2-1, with 10 positions matching TRBD1. There are 14 residues in the CDR3. The junction had 8 bases not matched to a gene; V was cut back by 5 bases and J by 10 bases. CDR3 loop: CASSTDRGRREQFF. The CDR3 coding sequence is TGTGCCAGCAGTACTGACAGGGGGCGAAGGGAGCAGTTCTTC.